These 32 T cell receptor beta chains share one sample of origin, sequenced in a study of regulatory T cells in long-lasting Graves disease. As to time point: persistent/refractory GD, antithyroid drugs over 5 years with positive TRAb. The TCR library was made from RNA extracted from PBMCs. Building the TCR beta libraries relied on iRepertoire HTBI primers, and CDR3 regions underwent Arm-PCR. TCRdb re-called the multiplex PCR reads with MiXCR, one entry per CDR3 protein. The table lists 600,000 to 850,000 distinct CDR3 sequences, about 32% of them singletons. The starting material was peripheral blood mononuclear cells (PBMCs), obtained when the disease was refractory, from a patient treated with antithyroid drugs. These receptors were taken from a female donor with Graves disease.

V usage is TRBV6-2 or TRBV6-3 and J usage is TRBJ1-4, with D possibly being TRBD1 (5 bases). V shed 2 bases and J shed 7 bases, with 20 bases lying between them. This CDR3 has 17 residues. The germline CDR1 and CDR2 sequences are MNHEY and SVGEGT. CDR3 amino acids: CASSYGGSLGLGEKLFF. CDR3 DNA sequence: TGTGCCAGCAGTTACGGGGGATCGTTGGGGCTTGGTGAAAAACTGTTTTTT.

The rearrangement links TRBV5-1 to TRBJ1-2; 10 bases match TRBD1. Germline CDR1 is SGHRS and CDR2 is YFSETQ. The CDR3 spans 15 residues. V was pared by 4 bases and J by 3 bases, with 6 bases of the junction left unmatched. CDR3 bases: TGCGCCAGCAGCGGCGGGGACAGGGGAGACTATGGCTACACCTTC. This encodes CASSGGDRGDYGYTF.

This clonotype was seen more than once but under ten times. The chain recombines TRBV7-9 with TRBJ1-2, with D possibly TRBD1 on 6 matching bases. V lost 2 bases to trimming and J lost 7 bases, with 17 bases between them. Germline CDR1 SEHNR, CDR2 FQNEAQ (reference sequence). The CDR3 length is 15 residues. The CDR3 DNA follows: TGTGCCAGCAGCTTACTACGGGGTGCAGGGGTTGGCTACACCTTC. Translating it yields CASSLLRGAGVGYTF. Full variable domain (outside the CDR3, taken from reference TRBV7-9 and TRBJ1-2): DTGVSQNPRHKITKRGQNVTFRCDPISEHNRLYWYRQTLGQGPEFLTYFQNEAQLEKSRLLSDRFSAERPKGSFSTLEIQRTEQGDSAMYLCASSLLRGAGVGYTFGSGTRLTVV.

In this sample, this clonotype turned up a few times. The J gene is TRBJ2-2, the V gene TRBV20-1; 7 bases map to TRBD2. J was trimmed by 3 bases and V by 2 bases; bases with no gene match: 15. Germline values: CDR1 DFQATT, CDR2 SNEGSKA (reference sequence). The CDR3 has 18 amino acids. As DNA, the CDR3 is TGCAGTGCTAGATCCGAGAGTAGCGGGCGCTATTACACCGGGGAGCTGTTTTTT. It yields the protein CSARSESSGRYYTGELFF.

There are many counts of this clonotype. The J gene is TRBJ2-5, the V gene TRBV2; no firm D call. V lost 4 bases to trimming and J lost 2 bases, with 11 bases between them. The CDR3 runs 14 residues. The germline CDR1 and CDR2 sequences are SNHLY and FYNNEI. CDR3 residues: CASSGRSFQETQYF. CDR3 DNA sequence: TGTGCCAGCAGTGGCAGGAGCTTTCAAGAGACCCAGTACTTC.

This clonotype was found a few times. DNA of the CDR3: TGTGCTAGTGCACCGATGAGGGGGAACACTGAAGCTTTCTTT. As protein: CASAPMRGNTEAFF. The chain is built from TRBV12-5 and TRBJ1-1; a possible D gene is TRBD1 (5 bases). V shed 7 bases and J shed 1 base, with 13 bases lying between them. The CDR3 is 14 residues long. Germline CDR1 LGHNT, CDR2 FRNRAP.

As regards this clonotype: A much larger clone lies a single base off, so this may be a read error. This chain links TRBV6-5 with TRBJ1-1; 7 nucleotides match TRBD1. Germline V gene lookup returns CDR1 MNHEY and CDR2 SVGAGI. The CDR3 has 15 amino acids. CDR3 residues: CACSYSNRGIGEAFF. In DNA form, the CDR3 reads TGTGCCTGCAGTTACTCGAACAGGGGAATCGGTGAAGCTTTCTTT.

This clonotype was found many times. The chain combines TRBV2 with TRBJ2-2, with 11 nucleotides matching TRBD2. Germline CDR1 SNHLY, CDR2 FYNNEI. V lost 3 bases, J lost 2 bases, and 5 bases stayed unmatched. The CDR3 consists of 17 residues. The CDR3 reads CASSDPGLAGNTGELFF. For the CDR3, the DNA is TGTGCCAGCAGTGATCCCGGACTAGCGGGCAACACCGGGGAGCTGTTTTTT.

This clonotype has just a few counts. The V call is TRBV3-1, the J call TRBJ1-5; TRBD1 might be the D (6 bases). This CDR3 contains 17 residues. In germline, CDR1 is LGHDT, CDR2 YNNKEL (reference sequence). The V end was cut by 4 bases, the J end by 0 bases, with 16 bases between. CDR3 residues: CASSPGTRGFSNQPQHF. In DNA, the CDR3 is TGTGCCAGCAGCCCAGGGACCAGGGGCTTTAGCAATCAGCCCCAGCATTTT.

The gene calls are TRBV20-1 and TRBJ2-7; no clear D gene. Germline assignment: CDR1 DFQATT and CDR2 SNEGSKA (reference sequence). The CDR3 is 13 residues long. The V gene lost 1 base and the J gene lost 1 base, with 8 bases spanning the gap. The CDR3 DNA reads TGCAGTGCTAGAGGGCCCCGGTCCTACGAGCAGTACTTC. This codes for CSARGPRSYEQYF.

The V gene is TRBV20-1, the J gene TRBJ1-1, with 8 bases fitting TRBD1. The CDR3 has 15 residues. The junction had 13 bases not matched to a gene; V was cut back by 2 bases and J by 8 bases. Germline V gene sequence: CDR1 DFQATT, CDR2 SNEGSKA (reference sequence). The DNA of the CDR3 is TGCAGTGCTAGATCCGTGACAGGGGCCCGGGGGGAAGCTTTCTTT. Encoded protein: CSARSVTGARGEAFF.

V and J are TRBV6-1 and TRBJ1-5; the D gene is possibly TRBD1 (6 bases). Germline loops: CDR1 MNHNS, CDR2 SASEGT. The CDR3 sequence is 14 residues long. The V gene lost 6 bases and the J gene lost 11 bases, with 20 bases spanning the gap. DNA for the CDR3: TGTGCCAGCAGCCCCCTGGGGGGCACCCCGGCCCAGCATTTT. It is translated as CASSPLGGTPAQHF.

This clonotype was found a few times. The V call is TRBV2, the J call TRBJ2-5; D tentatively fits TRBD1 or TRBD2 (5 bases each). Germline assignment: CDR1 SNHLY and CDR2 FYNNEI. The V gene lost 3 bases and the J gene lost 4 bases, with 15 bases spanning the gap. The CDR3 is 15 residues long. The CDR3 is CASSDPGAPRETQYF. CDR3 sequence (DNA): TGTGCCAGCAGTGATCCCGGGGCGCCCAGAGAGACCCAGTACTTC.

This clonotype was detected many times. The chain carries TRBV6-5 and TRBJ1-1; D uncertain. V lost 4 bases and J 0 bases, leaving 12 bases between the germline ends. Germline V gene data show CDR1 as MNHEY and CDR2 as SVGAGI. This CDR3 comprises 15 residues. The CDR3 here is CASSSPQTMNTEAFF. The CDR3 DNA reads as TGTGCCAGCAGTTCCCCTCAGACCATGAACACTGAAGCTTTCTTT.

Regarding this clonotype: Mismatch with germline at one junction end may stem from a read error. The V call is TRBV6-9, the J call TRBJ1-1; 7 nucleotides align to TRBD1. The CDR3 has 17 amino acids. CDR1 and CDR2 from the germline V gene are MNHGY and SVAAGI. CDR3 DNA: TGTGCCAGCGGTTACTGGAGGGCAGGGGGTAGGAACACTGAAGCTTTCTTT. Its translation is CASGYWRAGGRNTEAFF.

This clonotype was counted between two and nine times. This rearrangement joins TRBV20-1 to TRBJ1-1; D possibly corresponds to TRBD1 (5 bases). Germline V gene data show CDR1 as DFQATT and CDR2 as SNEGSKA (reference sequence). The CDR3 has 14 amino acids. CDR3 protein: CSGSWGLGGTEAFF. CDR3 DNA sequence: TGCAGCGGAAGTTGGGGACTTGGGGGCACTGAAGCTTTCTTT.

The chain carries TRBV7-9 and TRBJ1-4; 8 nucleotides match TRBD1. The germline CDR1 and CDR2 sequences are SEHNR and FQNEAQ (reference sequence). This CDR3 is 15 amino acids long. V lost 3 bases, J lost 3 bases, and 3 bases stayed unmatched. CDR3 sequence (DNA): TGTGCCAGCAGCTTGGGGACAGGCTCTAATGAAAAACTGTTTTTT. It specifies CASSLGTGSNEKLFF.

This chain uses TRBV28 with TRBJ2-3, with TRBD2 matching over 11 bases. This CDR3 region has 14 residues. Germline V lookup: CDR1 MDHEN, CDR2 SYDVKM. Germline trimming cut 9 bases from V and 9 bases from J; bases unmatched to any gene: 11. CDR3 bases: TGTGCCAGTTTACGGACTAGCGGGTATGACACGCAGTATTTT. It is translated as CASLRTSGYDTQYF.

The rearrangement links TRBV18 to TRBJ2-7; 12 bases map to TRBD1. The CDR3 is 16 amino acids. With 3 bases clipped from V and 6 bases from J, the junction kept 9 bases outside the gene matches. Germline V gene sequence: CDR1 KGHSH, CDR2 LQKENI. This CDR3 is CASSPRPGQGAFEQYF. The CDR3 nucleotides are TGTGCCAGCTCACCCCGTCCGGGACAGGGGGCTTTCGAGCAGTACTTC.

This clonotype was recorded many times. The chain recombines TRBV28 with TRBJ1-4; D unresolved. CDR3 size: 14 residues. Trimming removed 2 bases at V and 7 bases at J, with 11 bases between. Looked up from germline, CDR1 is MDHEN and CDR2 is SYDVKM. CDR3 amino acids: CASSLDGKSEKLFF. The DNA of the CDR3 is TGTGCCAGCAGTTTAGATGGAAAGAGTGAAAAACTGTTTTTT.

The V call is TRBV15, the J call TRBJ1-2; perhaps TRBD1 as D (6 bases). The CDR3 is 16 amino acids. Germline V gene data show CDR1 as LNHNV and CDR2 as YYDKDF (reference sequence). V lost 5 bases to trimming and J lost 3 bases, with 19 bases between them. The CDR3 here is CATSGLPTRGYYGYTF. CDR3 coding DNA: TGTGCCACCAGCGGACTACCAACCAGGGGATACTATGGCTACACCTTC.

The chain links TRBV9 to TRBJ2-4; 8 positions match TRBD1. V shed 3 bases and J 7 bases; nucleotides not matched to a gene: 3. Germline V gene data show CDR1 as SGDLS and CDR2 as YYNGEE. CDR3 length equals 13 residues. CDR3 loop: CASSATGVNIQYF. CDR3 coding DNA: TGTGCCAGCAGCGCGACAGGGGTGAACATTCAGTACTTC.

This clonotype was detected ten times or more. The chain employs TRBV29-1 and TRBJ1-1; D remains ambiguous. CDR3 length equals 15 residues. Germline assignment: CDR1 SQVTM and CDR2 ANQGSEA. The V gene lost 4 bases and the J gene lost 0 bases, with 15 bases spanning the gap. The CDR3 sequence: CSVVPTGVMNTEAFF. As DNA, the CDR3 is TGCAGCGTTGTGCCCACTGGGGTAATGAACACTGAAGCTTTCTTT.

A note on this clonotype: A much larger clone differs from this one at a single base, so this may be a read error. The V and J genes are TRBV6-2 or TRBV6-3 and TRBJ1-2; 12 positions match TRBD1. V lost 5 bases to trimming and J lost 4 bases; unmatched junction nucleotides: 11. Germline V CDR1 and CDR2: MNHEY, SVGEGT. The CDR3 runs to 17 residues. The CDR3 DNA follows: TGTGCCAGCAGTGAAGCGGGACAGGGGGCGCAAGGCTATGGCTACACCTTC. Its translation: CASSEAGQGAQGYGYTF.

The V and J genes are TRBV7-2 and TRBJ1-5; D may be TRBD1 (6 bases). There are 15 residues in the CDR3. Germline CDR1 SGHTA, CDR2 FQGNSA. V dropped 2 bases and J dropped 7 bases, with 15 bases sitting between them. CDR3 protein: CASSLMLGGGQPQHF. CDR3 bases: TGTGCCAGCAGCTTAATGCTGGGGGGGGGCCAGCCCCAGCATTTT.

The rearrangement links TRBV2 to TRBJ2-1; 7 nucleotides agree with TRBD1. Germline CDR1 SNHLY, CDR2 FYNNEI. The CDR3 contains 13 residues. The ends lost 7 bases at V and 3 bases at J; junction bases unmatched: 3. The CDR3 loop reads CASMRTGYNEQFF. For the CDR3, the DNA is TGTGCCAGCATGCGGACAGGCTACAATGAGCAGTTCTTC.

This clonotype was detected ten times or more. The chain employs TRBV2 and TRBJ1-2; D ambiguous. CDR1 SNHLY and CDR2 FYNNEI come from the germline V gene. This CDR3 has 16 residues. V was pared by 3 bases and J by 1 base, with 15 bases between. The CDR3 loop is CASSEVQSPYNYGYTF. CDR3 bases: TGTGCCAGCAGTGAGGTGCAGTCGCCGTATAACTATGGCTACACCTTC.

The rearrangement uses TRBV19 and TRBJ1-4, with 9 bases lining up with TRBD1. The germline V gene encodes CDR1 LNHDA and CDR2 SQIVND (reference sequence). There are 15 residues in the CDR3. Unmatched junction bases numbered 10, after V lost 6 bases and J lost 8 bases. CDR3 amino acids: CASRKQGARWEKLFF. Here the CDR3 DNA reads TGTGCCAGTAGGAAACAGGGGGCGCGCTGGGAAAAACTGTTTTTT.

This clonotype was seen more than once but under ten times. The chain is built from TRBV11-2 and TRBJ2-5; 10 positions agree with TRBD2. This CDR3 region has 16 residues. V was clipped by 4 bases and J by 7 bases; unmatched bases: 12. Germline assignment: CDR1 SGHAT and CDR2 FQNNGV. This CDR3 is CASSYSTSGAHRTQYF. The CDR3, as DNA: TGTGCCAGCAGCTACTCCACTAGCGGGGCCCATCGGACCCAGTACTTC.

This chain connects TRBV5-6 to TRBJ2-7; D is uncertain. Trimming took off 1 base at V and 7 bases at J, with 9 bases between the two ends. Germline V CDR1 and CDR2: SGHDT, YYEEEE. This CDR3 comprises 12 residues. DNA of the CDR3: TGTGCCAGCAGCTTGAATGGGGATGAGCAGTACTTC. Amino acid sequence: CASSLNGDEQYF.

Only a few counts were recorded for this clonotype. The CDR3 protein is CAISERGMNTEAFF. In DNA, the CDR3 is TGTGCCATCAGTGAGAGGGGTATGAACACTGAAGCTTTCTTT. J is TRBJ1-1 and V is TRBV10-3; D may be TRBD1 (5 bases). The CDR3 covers 14 residues. Between the trimmed V and J ends, which lost 2 bases and 0 bases, there was a span of 7 bases. Germline loops: CDR1 ENHRY, CDR2 SYGVKD.

This clonotype has only a few counts. The rearrangement links TRBV5-5 to TRBJ2-2; 7 bases are shared with TRBD2. V lost 1 base to trimming and J lost 3 bases; unmatched junction nucleotides: 3. Germline loops: CDR1 SGHKS, CDR2 YYEKEE (reference sequence). The CDR3 length is 15 residues. CDR3 DNA sequence: TGTGCCAGCAGCTTGATAGCGGGCTACACCGGGGAGCTGTTTTTT. Its protein product is CASSLIAGYTGELFF.